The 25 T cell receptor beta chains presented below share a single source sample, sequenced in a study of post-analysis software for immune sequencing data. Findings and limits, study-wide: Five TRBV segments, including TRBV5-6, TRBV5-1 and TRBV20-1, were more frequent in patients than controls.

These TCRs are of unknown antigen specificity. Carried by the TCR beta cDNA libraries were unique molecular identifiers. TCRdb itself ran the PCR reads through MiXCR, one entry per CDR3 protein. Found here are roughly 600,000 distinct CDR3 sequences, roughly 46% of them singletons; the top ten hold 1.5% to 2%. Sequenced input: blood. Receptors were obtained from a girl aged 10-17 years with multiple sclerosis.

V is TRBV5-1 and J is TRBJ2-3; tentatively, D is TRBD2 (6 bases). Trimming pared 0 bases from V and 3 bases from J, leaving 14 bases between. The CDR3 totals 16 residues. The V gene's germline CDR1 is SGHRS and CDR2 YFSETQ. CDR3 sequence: CASSLAPGLATDTQYF. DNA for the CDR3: TGCGCCAGCAGCTTGGCGCCGGGACTTGCTACAGATACGCAGTATTTT.

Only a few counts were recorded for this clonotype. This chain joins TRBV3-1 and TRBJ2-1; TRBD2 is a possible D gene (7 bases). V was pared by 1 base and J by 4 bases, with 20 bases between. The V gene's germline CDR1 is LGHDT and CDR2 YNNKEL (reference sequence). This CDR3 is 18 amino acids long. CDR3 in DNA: TGTGCCAGCAGCCAAGGGGGGCTAGCGGAGTCGTCATACAATGAGCAGTTCTTC. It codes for CASSQGGLAESSYNEQFF.

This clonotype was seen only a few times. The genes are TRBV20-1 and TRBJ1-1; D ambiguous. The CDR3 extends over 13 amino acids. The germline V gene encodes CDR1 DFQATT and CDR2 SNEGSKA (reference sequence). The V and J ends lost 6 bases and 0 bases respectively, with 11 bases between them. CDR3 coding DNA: TGCAGTGCCCCGGAACCTATGAACACTGAAGCTTTCTTT. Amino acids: CSAPEPMNTEAFF.

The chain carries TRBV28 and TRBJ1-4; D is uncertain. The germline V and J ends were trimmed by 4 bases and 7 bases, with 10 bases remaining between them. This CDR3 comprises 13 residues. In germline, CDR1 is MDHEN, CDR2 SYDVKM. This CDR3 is CASSSPGPEKLFF. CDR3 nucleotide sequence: TGTGCCAGCAGTTCCCCGGGCCCTGAAAAACTGTTTTTT.

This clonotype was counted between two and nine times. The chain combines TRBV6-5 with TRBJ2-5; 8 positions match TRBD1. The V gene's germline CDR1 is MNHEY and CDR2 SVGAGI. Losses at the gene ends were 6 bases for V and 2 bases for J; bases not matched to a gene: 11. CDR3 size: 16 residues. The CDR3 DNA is TGTGCCAGCAGCCATGGACAGGGCGGAGGACAAGAGACCCAGTACTTC. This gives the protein CASSHGQGGGQETQYF.

The CDR3 bases are TGTGCCAGCAGCTTAGGCGCGGAGAGCTCCTACGAGCAGTACTTC. The encoded protein is CASSLGAESSYEQYF. The V and J genes are TRBV7-2 and TRBJ2-7; D call uncertain. The germline V gene encodes CDR1 SGHTA and CDR2 FQGNSA. V was shortened by 1 base and J by 0 bases, with 10 bases between the two germline ends. The CDR3 totals 15 residues.

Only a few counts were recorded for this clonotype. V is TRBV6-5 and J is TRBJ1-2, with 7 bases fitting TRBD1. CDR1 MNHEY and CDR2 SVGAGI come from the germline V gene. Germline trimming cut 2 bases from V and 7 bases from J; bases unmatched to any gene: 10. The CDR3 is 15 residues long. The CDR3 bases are TGTGCCAGCAGTTACACGAACAGGGGTTCGGGTGGCTACACCTTC. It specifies CASSYTNRGSGGYTF.

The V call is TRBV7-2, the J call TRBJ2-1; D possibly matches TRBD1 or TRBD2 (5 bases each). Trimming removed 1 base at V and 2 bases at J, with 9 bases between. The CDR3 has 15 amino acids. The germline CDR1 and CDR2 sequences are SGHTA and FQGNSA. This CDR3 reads CASSLGGSTYNEQFF. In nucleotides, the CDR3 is TGTGCCAGCAGCTTAGGGGGGAGCACCTACAATGAGCAGTTCTTC.

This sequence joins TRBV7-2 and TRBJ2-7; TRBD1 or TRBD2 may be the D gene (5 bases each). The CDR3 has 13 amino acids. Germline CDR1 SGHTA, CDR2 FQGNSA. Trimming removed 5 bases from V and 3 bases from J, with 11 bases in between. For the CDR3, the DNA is TGTGCCAGCAGCATTGGGACGGTCTACGAGCAGTACTTC. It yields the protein CASSIGTVYEQYF. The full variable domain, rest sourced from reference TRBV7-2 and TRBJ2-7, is GAGVSQSPSNKVTEKGKDVELRCDPISGHTALYWYRQSLGQGLEFLIYFQGNSAPDKSGLPSDRFSAERTGGSVSTLTIQRTQQEDSAVYLCASSIGTVYEQYFGPGTRLTVT.

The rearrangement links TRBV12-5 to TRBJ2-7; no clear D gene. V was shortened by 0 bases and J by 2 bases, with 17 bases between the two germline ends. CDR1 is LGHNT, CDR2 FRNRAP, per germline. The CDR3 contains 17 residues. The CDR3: CASGLVPRPGRPYEQYF. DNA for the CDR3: TGTGCTAGTGGTTTGGTCCCTCGACCAGGTCGGCCCTACGAGCAGTACTTC.

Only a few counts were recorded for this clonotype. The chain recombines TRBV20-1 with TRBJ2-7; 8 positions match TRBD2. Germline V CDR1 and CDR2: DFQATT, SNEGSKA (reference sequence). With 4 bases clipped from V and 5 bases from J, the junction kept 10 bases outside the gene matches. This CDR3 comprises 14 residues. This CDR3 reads CSATSGRGGNEQYF. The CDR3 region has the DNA TGCAGTGCTACCAGCGGGAGAGGTGGTAACGAGCAGTACTTC.

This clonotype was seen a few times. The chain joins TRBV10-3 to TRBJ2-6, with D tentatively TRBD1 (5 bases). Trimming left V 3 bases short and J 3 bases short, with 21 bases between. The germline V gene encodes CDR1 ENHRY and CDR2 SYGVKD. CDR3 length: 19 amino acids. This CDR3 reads CAISDSAGKGALGANVLTF. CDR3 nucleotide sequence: TGTGCCATCAGTGACTCGGCAGGGAAGGGCGCTCTTGGGGCCAACGTCCTGACTTTC.

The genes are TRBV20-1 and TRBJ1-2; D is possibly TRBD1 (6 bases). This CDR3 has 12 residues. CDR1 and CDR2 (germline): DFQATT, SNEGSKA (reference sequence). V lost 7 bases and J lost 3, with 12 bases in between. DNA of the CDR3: TGCAGTGGCCTGGACAGCCACTATGGCTACACCTTC. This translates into CSGLDSHYGYTF.

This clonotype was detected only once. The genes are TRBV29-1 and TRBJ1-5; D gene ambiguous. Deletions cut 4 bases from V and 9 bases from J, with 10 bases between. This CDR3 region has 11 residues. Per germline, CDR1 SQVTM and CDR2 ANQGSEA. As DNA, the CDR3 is TGCAGCGTTGGCCCACTTTGGCCCCAGCATTTT. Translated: CSVGPLWPQHF.

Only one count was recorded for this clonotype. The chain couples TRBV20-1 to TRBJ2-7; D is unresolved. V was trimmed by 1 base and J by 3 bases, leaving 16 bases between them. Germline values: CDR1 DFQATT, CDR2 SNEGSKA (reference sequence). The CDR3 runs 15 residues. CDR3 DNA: TGCAGTGCTAGAGGGGCTTCCTCAAGGGACTACGAGCAGTACTTC. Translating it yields CSARGASSRDYEQYF.

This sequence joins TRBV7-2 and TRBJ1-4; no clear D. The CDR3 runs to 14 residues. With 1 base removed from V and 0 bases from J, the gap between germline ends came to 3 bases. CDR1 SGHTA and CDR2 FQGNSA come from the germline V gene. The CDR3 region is CASSLGATNEKLFF. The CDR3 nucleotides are TGTGCCAGCAGCTTAGGTGCAACTAATGAAAAACTGTTTTTT. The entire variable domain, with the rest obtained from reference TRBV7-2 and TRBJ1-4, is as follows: GAGVSQSPSNKVTEKGKDVELRCDPISGHTALYWYRQSLGQGLEFLIYFQGNSAPDKSGLPSDRFSAERTGGSVSTLTIQRTQQEDSAVYLCASSLGATNEKLFFGSGTQLSVL.

The chain's CDR3 is CSVEAGDYEQYF. The CDR3 DNA reads TGCAGCGTTGAGGCGGGGGACTACGAGCAGTACTTC. The chain combines TRBV29-1 with TRBJ2-7; 7 bases line up with TRBD2. V dropped 3 bases and J dropped 3; count of bases not matched to a gene: 2. Per germline, CDR1 SQVTM and CDR2 ANQGSEA. CDR3 length: 12 amino acids.

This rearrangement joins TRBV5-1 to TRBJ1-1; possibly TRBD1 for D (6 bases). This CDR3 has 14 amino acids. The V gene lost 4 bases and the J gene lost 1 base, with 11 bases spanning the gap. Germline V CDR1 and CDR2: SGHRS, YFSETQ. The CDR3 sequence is CASSQRTANTEAFF. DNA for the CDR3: TGCGCCAGCAGCCAACGGACAGCGAACACTGAAGCTTTCTTT.

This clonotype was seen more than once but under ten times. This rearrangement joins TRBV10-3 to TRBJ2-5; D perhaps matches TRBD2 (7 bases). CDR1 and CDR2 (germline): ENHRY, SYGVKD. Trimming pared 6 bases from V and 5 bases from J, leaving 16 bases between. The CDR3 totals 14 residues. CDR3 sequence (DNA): TGTGCCATCAGAGCAACGGGGGGCCTGGAGACCCAGTACTTC. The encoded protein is CAIRATGGLETQYF.

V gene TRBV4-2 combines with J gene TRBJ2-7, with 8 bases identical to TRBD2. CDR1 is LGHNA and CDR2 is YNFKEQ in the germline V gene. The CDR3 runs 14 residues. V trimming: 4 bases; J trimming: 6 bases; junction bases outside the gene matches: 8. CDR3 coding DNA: TGTGCCAGCAGCCCTGTGGCGGGAGGTAGCGAGCAGTACTTC. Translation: CASSPVAGGSEQYF.

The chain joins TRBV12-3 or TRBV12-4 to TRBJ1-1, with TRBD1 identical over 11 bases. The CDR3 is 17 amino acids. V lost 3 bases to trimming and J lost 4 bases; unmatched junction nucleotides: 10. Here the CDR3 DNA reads TGTGCCAGCAGTTTTCCTCTCCAGGGGACAGGGGGCACTGAAGCTTTCTTT. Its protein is CASSFPLQGTGGTEAFF.

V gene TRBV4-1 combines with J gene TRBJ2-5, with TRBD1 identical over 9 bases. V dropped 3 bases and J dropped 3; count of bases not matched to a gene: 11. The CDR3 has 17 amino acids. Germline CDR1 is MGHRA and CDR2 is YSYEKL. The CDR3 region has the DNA TGCGCCAGCAGCCAGGGACAGGGTAGACAGAGCGAAGAGACCCAGTACTTC. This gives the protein CASSQGQGRQSEETQYF.

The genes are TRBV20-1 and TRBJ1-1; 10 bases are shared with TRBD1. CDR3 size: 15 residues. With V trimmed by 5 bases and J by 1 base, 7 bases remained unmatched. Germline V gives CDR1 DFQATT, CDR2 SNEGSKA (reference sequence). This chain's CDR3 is CSAFDRGRSNTEAFF. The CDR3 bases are TGCAGTGCTTTTGACAGGGGGCGGTCGAACACTGAAGCTTTCTTT.

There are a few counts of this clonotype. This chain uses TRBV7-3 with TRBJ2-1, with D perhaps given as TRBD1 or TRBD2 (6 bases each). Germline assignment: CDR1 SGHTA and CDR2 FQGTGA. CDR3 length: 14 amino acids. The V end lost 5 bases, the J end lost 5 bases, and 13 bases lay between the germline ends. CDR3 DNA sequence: TGTGCCAGCAGCCCTGGGGGGCCTGACAATGAGCAGTTCTTC. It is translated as CASSPGGPDNEQFF.

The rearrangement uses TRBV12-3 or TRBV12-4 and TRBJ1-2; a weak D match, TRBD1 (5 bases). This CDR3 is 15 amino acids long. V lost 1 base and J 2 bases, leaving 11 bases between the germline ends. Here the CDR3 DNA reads TGTGCCAGCAGTTTAGGGGGGGGAGGGAACTATGGCTACACCTTC. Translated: CASSLGGGGNYGYTF.